Below, 23 T cell receptor beta chains from the same sample are listed, as sequenced in a study of control samples from healthy donors and cancer patients. Some clones are missing from TCRdb's copy, which holds only in-frame ones; the method was immunoSEQ multiplex PCR. This sample yields about 170,000 clones, of which around 93% are seen a single time; approximately 4% belongs to the top ten. Sequences were obtained from blood. These receptors were obtained from a woman aged 55-70 years in good health.

On this clone itself: This CDR3 fails to terminate in the conserved phenylalanine or tryptophan, so it likely reflects a read error. This chain connects TRBV3-1 (or the pseudogene TRBV3-2) to TRBJ1-1; D gene unclear. This CDR3 has 14 amino acids. V shed 2 bases and J shed 8 bases, with 15 bases lying between them. The germline V gene has CDR1 LGHDT and CDR2 YNNKEL (reference sequence). This chain's CDR3 is CASSQPKARTEAFL. DNA for the CDR3: TGTGCCAGCAGCCAACCCAAGGCCAGGACCGAAGCTTTCCTT.

The chain carries TRBV5-1 and TRBJ2-5; 9 bases agree with TRBD2. This CDR3 is 17 amino acids long. CDR1 and CDR2 (germline): SGHRS, YFSETQ. The trim removed 0 bases at V and 5 bases at J, leaving 11 bases unmatched. This CDR3 reads CASSLEGGGGALETQYF. CDR3 nucleotides: TGCGCCAGCAGCTTGGAGGGGGGCGGGGGGGCCCTGGAGACCCAGTACTTC.

This rearrangement joins TRBV11-2 to TRBJ2-7; D is ambiguous. Germline V CDR1 and CDR2: SGHAT, FQNNGV. CDR3 length: 15 residues. Trimming took 1 base from V and 0 from J, leaving 10 bases between them. The CDR3: CASSLVFQASYEQYF. DNA for the CDR3: TGTGCCAGCAGCTTAGTATTTCAGGCCTCCTACGAGCAGTACTTC.

This clone was recorded a few times. The chain links TRBV5-1 to TRBJ2-1; D is ambiguous. Per the germline V gene, CDR1 is SGHRS and CDR2 is YFSETQ. The CDR3 is 12 residues long. The germline V and J ends were trimmed by 3 bases and 1 base, with 2 bases remaining between them. The CDR3 is CASSYSYNEQFF. The CDR3 coding sequence is TGCGCCAGCAGCTATTCCTACAATGAGCAGTTCTTC.

J is TRBJ1-5 and V is TRBV19; D remains unclear. CDR3 size: 15 residues. The germline CDR1 and CDR2 sequences are LNHDA and SQIVND (reference sequence). V gave up 2 bases and J gave up 3 bases, with 11 bases separating them. Here the CDR3 reads CASSIMGLFNQPQHF. DNA for the CDR3: TGTGCCAGTAGTATAATGGGGTTGTTCAATCAGCCCCAGCATTTT.

The chain combines TRBV11-1 with TRBJ2-7, with D unresolved. CDR3 size: 14 residues. Germline CDR1 SGHAT, CDR2 FQDESV (reference sequence). With 1 base removed from V and 3 bases from J, the gap between germline ends came to 10 bases. The CDR3 sequence: CASSLVGLDYEQYF. CDR3 nucleotide sequence: TGTGCCAGCAGCTTAGTCGGTCTAGACTACGAGCAGTACTTC.

V usage is TRBV3-1 (or the pseudogene TRBV3-2) and J usage is TRBJ1-1; D not resolved. The CDR3 totals 14 residues. Germline CDR1 reads LGHDT; CDR2 reads YNNKEL (reference sequence). Trimming took 1 base from V and 1 from J, leaving 7 bases between them. The CDR3 DNA follows: TGTGCCAGCAGCCAAGGGTGGGGGAACACTGAAGCTTTCTTT. Its translation: CASSQGWGNTEAFF.

This clone was seen once. DNA of the CDR3: TGTGCCAGCAGTGACCCCGGCAGGACCGACCGACATTTCTTT. This translates into CASSDPGRTDRHFF. The chain recombines TRBV25-1 with TRBJ1-1; no firm D call. Trimming took off 3 bases at V and 13 bases at J, with 21 bases between the two ends. Per germline, CDR1 MGHDK and CDR2 SYGVNS. The CDR3 has 14 amino acids.

The V and J genes are TRBV19 and TRBJ1-6, with 10 bases matching TRBD1. The germline V gene encodes CDR1 LNHDA and CDR2 SQIVND (reference sequence). V lost 3 bases, J lost 13 bases, and 0 bases stayed unmatched. There are 12 residues in the CDR3. This chain's CDR3 is CASSMGQGPLHF. For the CDR3, the DNA is TGTGCCAGTAGTATGGGACAGGGGCCCCTCCACTTT.

This clone has only one observation. The rearrangement links TRBV6-2 or TRBV6-3 to TRBJ2-1; TRBD2 agrees at 12 bases. This CDR3 is 17 amino acids long. With V trimmed by 2 bases and J by 4 bases, 6 bases remained unmatched. CDR1 is MNHEY and CDR2 is SVGEGT in the germline V gene. CDR3 DNA sequence: TGTGCCAGCAGTTACCGCGACCTAGCGGGGGGGTACAATGAGCAGTTCTTC. As protein: CASSYRDLAGGYNEQFF.

The V gene is TRBV5-8, the J gene TRBJ2-1; no clear D gene. Per the germline V gene, CDR1 is SGHTS and CDR2 is YDEGEE. This CDR3 is 11 amino acids long. V was clipped by 4 bases and J by 5 bases, with 4 bases between them. The CDR3 is CASSPNNEQFF. The DNA of the CDR3 is TGTGCCAGCAGCCCAAACAATGAGCAGTTCTTC.

V is TRBV30 and J is TRBJ1-4, with D perhaps TRBD1 (5 bases). V was cut by 3 bases and J by 8 bases, with 16 bases left in between. Germline CDR1 is GTSNPN and CDR2 is SVGIG (reference sequence). This CDR3 is built from 14 residues. The CDR3 is CAWRPGEHGEKLFF. The CDR3 DNA is TGTGCCTGGAGGCCGGGGGAACACGGGGAAAAACTGTTTTTT.

The chain uses TRBV6-1 and TRBJ1-6; D unclear. The V end lost 3 bases, the J end lost 0 bases, and 6 bases lay between the germline ends. There are 15 residues in the CDR3. Germline-derived CDR1 and CDR2 are MNHNS and SASEGT. The CDR3 nucleotides read TGTGCCAGCAGTGACATTAGCTCCTATAATTCACCCCTCCACTTT. Translating gives CASSDISSYNSPLHF.

This clone was counted between two and nine times. This chain connects TRBV6-2 or TRBV6-3 to TRBJ1-3; 10 positions match TRBD1. The trim removed 4 bases at V and 4 bases at J, leaving 7 bases unmatched. Germline assignment: CDR1 MNHEY and CDR2 SVGEGT. The CDR3 contains 16 residues. The CDR3 spells CASSSAGTGEGNTIYF. CDR3 sequence (DNA): TGTGCCAGCAGTTCCGCCGGGACAGGGGAAGGAAACACCATATATTTT.

The rearrangement links TRBV29-1 to TRBJ1-1; D is perhaps TRBD1 (6 bases). This CDR3 is 15 amino acids long. With 4 bases removed from V and 7 bases from J, the gap between germline ends came to 22 bases. Germline V lookup: CDR1 SQVTM, CDR2 ANQGSEA. DNA of the CDR3: TGCAGCGTTGTGGCGAGGGGCAGGGGACGGGGTGAAGCTTTCTTT. Protein product: CSVVARGRGRGEAFF.

The gene calls are TRBV19 and TRBJ1-1; D is undetermined. Germline V lookup: CDR1 LNHDA, CDR2 SQIVND (reference sequence). The length of the CDR3 is 14 residues. Trimming removed 1 base from V and 4 bases from J, with 10 bases in between. CDR3 coding DNA: TGTGCCAGTAGTATAGCCCCCAGTGGCACTGAAGCTTTCTTT. It translates to CASSIAPSGTEAFF.

The chain combines TRBV19 with TRBJ1-2; D unclear. Germline loops: CDR1 LNHDA, CDR2 SQIVND (reference sequence). Trimming stripped 5 bases from V and 4 bases from J, with 11 bases between. The CDR3 sequence is 13 residues long. The CDR3 DNA follows: TGTGCCAGTAGTGGCCAGATGACCTATGGCTACACCTTC. Its protein is CASSGQMTYGYTF.

This clone has a single count. The CDR3 loop is CAIRLAGAGDTQYF. CDR3 bases: TGTGCCATCCGACTAGCGGGGGCAGGAGATACGCAGTATTTT. V gene TRBV10-3 combines with J gene TRBJ2-3, with 12 bases matching TRBD2. CDR1 and CDR2 (germline): ENHRY, SYGVKD. The CDR3 totals 14 residues. V was pared by 8 bases and J by 5 bases, with 5 bases of the junction left unmatched.

The chain employs TRBV5-8 and TRBJ1-2; 9 bases line up with TRBD1. CDR3 length: 13 residues. Germline values: CDR1 SGHTS, CDR2 YDEGEE. Losses at the gene ends were 4 bases for V and 8 bases for J; bases not matched to a gene: 6. DNA of the CDR3: TGTGCCAGCAGCATACAGGGGGCGAGGGGCTACACCTTC. This encodes CASSIQGARGYTF.

On this clone itself: The junction departs from germline at one end; a sequencing error may be responsible. The V and J genes are TRBV7-7 and TRBJ2-5; D may be TRBD1 (6 bases). The CDR3 covers 13 residues. Germline CDR1 reads SSHAT; CDR2 reads FNYEAQ (reference sequence). In DNA, the CDR3 is TGTGCTAGCAGCTTGACGGGACCCGGACAGCAGTACTTC. Amino acid sequence: CASSLTGPGQQYF.

The V gene is TRBV7-8, the J gene TRBJ2-2, with TRBD1 matching 7 bases. The J segment lost 5 bases and the V segment lost 4 bases, leaving 4 bases of the junction unmatched. Germline lookup yields CDR1 SGHVS and CDR2 FQNEAQ. The CDR3 covers 14 residues. CDR3 in DNA: TGTGCCAGCAGCTCGGGACAGTTAACCGGGGAGCTGTTTTTT. Protein product: CASSSGQLTGELFF.

This clone has a handful of counts. J is TRBJ1-5 and V is TRBV30; the D gene is possibly TRBD1 (6 bases). The CDR3 spans 12 residues. CDR1 is GTSNPN and CDR2 is SVGIG in the germline V gene (reference sequence). Trimming stripped 0 bases from V and 6 bases from J, with 6 bases between. CDR3 sequence: CAWSVGGQPQHF. The DNA for the CDR3 is TGTGCCTGGAGTGTAGGGGGTCAGCCCCAGCATTTT.

The V and J genes are TRBV6-2 or TRBV6-3 and TRBJ1-5, with 7 bases that match TRBD1. Trimming removed 4 bases from V and 7 bases from J; junction bases left unmatched: 10. The CDR3 length is 15 residues. Germline CDR1 and CDR2: MNHEY and SVGEGT. In DNA form, the CDR3 reads TGTGCCAGCAGTTTGACTCCGGGACAGCGGCAGCCCCAGCATTTT. This translates into CASSLTPGQRQPQHF.